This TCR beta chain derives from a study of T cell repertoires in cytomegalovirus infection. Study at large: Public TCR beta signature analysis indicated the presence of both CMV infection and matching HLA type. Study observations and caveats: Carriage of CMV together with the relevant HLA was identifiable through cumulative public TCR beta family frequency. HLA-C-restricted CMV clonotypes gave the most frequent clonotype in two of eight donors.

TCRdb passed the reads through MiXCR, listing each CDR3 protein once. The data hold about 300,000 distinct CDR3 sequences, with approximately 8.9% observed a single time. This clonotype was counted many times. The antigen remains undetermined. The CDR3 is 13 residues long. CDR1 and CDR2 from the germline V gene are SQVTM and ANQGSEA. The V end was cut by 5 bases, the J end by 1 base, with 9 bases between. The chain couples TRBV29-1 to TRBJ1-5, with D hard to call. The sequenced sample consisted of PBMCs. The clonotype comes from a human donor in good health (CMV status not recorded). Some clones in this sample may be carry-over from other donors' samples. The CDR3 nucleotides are TGCAGCGTTTGTACGGGCAGCAATCAGCCCCAGCATTTT. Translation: CSVCTGSNQPQHF. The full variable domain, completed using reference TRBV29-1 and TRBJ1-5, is SAVISQKPSRDICQRGTSLTIQCQVDSQVTMMFWYRQQPGQSLTLIATANQGSEATYESGFVIDKFPISRPNLTFSTLTVSNMSPEDSSIYLCSVCTGSNQPQHFGDGTRLSIL.